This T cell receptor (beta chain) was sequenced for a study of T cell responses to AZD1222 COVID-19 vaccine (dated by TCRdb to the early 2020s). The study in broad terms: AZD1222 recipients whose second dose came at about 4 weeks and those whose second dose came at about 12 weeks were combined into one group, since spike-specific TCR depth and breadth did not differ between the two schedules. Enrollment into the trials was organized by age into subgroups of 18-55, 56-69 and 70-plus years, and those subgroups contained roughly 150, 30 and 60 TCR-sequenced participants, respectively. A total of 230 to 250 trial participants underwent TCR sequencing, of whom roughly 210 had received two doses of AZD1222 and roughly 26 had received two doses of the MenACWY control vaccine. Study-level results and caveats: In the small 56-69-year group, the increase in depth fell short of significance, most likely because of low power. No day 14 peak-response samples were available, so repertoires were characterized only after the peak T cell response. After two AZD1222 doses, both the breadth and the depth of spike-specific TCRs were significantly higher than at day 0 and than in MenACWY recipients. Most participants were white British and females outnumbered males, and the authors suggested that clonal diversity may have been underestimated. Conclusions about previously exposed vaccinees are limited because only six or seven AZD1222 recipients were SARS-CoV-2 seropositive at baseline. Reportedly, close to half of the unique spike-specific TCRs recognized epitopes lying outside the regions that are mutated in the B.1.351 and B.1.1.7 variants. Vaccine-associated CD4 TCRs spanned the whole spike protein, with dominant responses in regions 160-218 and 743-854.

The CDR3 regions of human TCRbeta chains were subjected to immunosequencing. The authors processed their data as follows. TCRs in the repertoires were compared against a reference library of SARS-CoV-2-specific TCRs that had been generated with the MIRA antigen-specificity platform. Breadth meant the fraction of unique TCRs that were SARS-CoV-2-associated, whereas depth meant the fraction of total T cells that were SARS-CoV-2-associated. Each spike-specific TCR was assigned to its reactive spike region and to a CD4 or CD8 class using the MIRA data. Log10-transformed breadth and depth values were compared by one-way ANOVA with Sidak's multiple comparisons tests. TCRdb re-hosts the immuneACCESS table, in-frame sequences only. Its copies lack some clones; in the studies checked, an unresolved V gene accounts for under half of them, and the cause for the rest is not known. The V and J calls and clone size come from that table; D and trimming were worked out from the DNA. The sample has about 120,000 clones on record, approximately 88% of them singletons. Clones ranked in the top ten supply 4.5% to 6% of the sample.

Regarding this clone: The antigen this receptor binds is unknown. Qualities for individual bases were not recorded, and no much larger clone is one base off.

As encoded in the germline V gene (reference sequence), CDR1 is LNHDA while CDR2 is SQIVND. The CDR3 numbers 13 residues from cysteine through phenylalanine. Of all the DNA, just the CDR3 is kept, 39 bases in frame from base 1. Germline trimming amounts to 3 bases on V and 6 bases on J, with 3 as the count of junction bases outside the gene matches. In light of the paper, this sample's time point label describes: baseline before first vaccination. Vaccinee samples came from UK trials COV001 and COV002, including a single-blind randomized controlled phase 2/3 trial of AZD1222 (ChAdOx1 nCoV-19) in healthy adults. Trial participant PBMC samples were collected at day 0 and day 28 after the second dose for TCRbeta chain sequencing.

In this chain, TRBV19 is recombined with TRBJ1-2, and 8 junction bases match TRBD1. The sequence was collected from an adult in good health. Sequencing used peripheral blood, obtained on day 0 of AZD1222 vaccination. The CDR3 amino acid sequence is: CASSIPDRDGYTF. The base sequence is TGTGCCAGTAGTATCCCGGACAGGGATGGCTACACCTTC.